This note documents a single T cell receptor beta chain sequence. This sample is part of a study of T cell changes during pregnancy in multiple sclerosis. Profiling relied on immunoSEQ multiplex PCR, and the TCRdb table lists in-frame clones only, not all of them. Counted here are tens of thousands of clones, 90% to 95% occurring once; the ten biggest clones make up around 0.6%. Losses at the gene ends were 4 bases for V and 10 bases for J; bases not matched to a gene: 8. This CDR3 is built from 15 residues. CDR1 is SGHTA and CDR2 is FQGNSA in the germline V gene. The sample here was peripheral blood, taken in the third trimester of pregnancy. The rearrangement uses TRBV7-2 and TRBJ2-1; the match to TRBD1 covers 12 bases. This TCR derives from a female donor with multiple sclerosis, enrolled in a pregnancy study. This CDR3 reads CASSSTGTGGMEQFF. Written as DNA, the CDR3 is TGTGCCAGCAGCTCAACCGGGACAGGGGGCATGGAGCAGTTCTTC.